This T cell receptor (beta chain) was identified during a study of T cell responses to AZD1222 COVID-19 vaccine. Study findings and constraints: It should be noted that donors were predominantly white British and more often female, and clonal diversity was possibly underestimated. The span of vaccine-associated CD4 TCRs extended across spike, with dominance at 160-218 and 743-854. The repertoires were collected only after the peak T cell response.

Trimming left V 0 bases short and J 3 bases short, with 9 bases between. The CDR3 is 14 amino acids. As to this clone: Its antigen is as yet unknown.

Clones were sequenced by immunoSEQ multiplex PCR, and TCRdb holds only the in-frame ones, with some missing. The repertoire holds 240,000 or so clones, with 90% to 95% as singletons. This chain joins TRBV6-7 and TRBJ2-7; maybe TRBD1 (5 bases). TRBV6-7 is an ORF, and what it does is uncertain. This clonotype was sampled from an adult in good health. The specimen comprised peripheral blood, sampled on day 0 of AZD1222 vaccination. The CDR3 here is CASSYSRQSYEQYF. The CDR3 DNA sequence: TGTGCCAGCAGTTACTCGAGACAGAGCTACGAGCAGTACTTC.